This TCR beta chain stems from a study of T cell responses to AZD1222 COVID-19 vaccine (dated by TCRdb to the early 2020s). General notes on the study: AZD1222 recipients with second doses at about 4 weeks or about 12 weeks were pooled, because spike-specific TCR depth and breadth did not differ between schedules. Trial participants were enrolled by age into 18-55, 56-69 and 70-plus year subgroups, with roughly 160, 29 and 62 TCR-sequenced participants respectively. A total of 233 trial participants underwent TCR sequencing, of whom 200 to 220 had received two doses of AZD1222 and 26 had received two doses of the MenACWY control vaccine.

The CDR3 regions of human TCRbeta chains were subjected to immunosequencing. The original pipeline was this. TCRs in the repertoires were compared against a reference library of SARS-CoV-2-specific TCRs that had been generated with the MIRA antigen-specificity platform. Breadth was defined as the fraction of unique TCRs that were SARS-CoV-2-associated. Depth was defined as the fraction of total T cells that were SARS-CoV-2-associated. Using the MIRA data, each spike-specific TCR was mapped to the spike region that the TCR reacts to and placed in a CD4 or CD8 class. Log10-transformed breadth and depth values were compared by one-way ANOVA with Sidak's multiple comparisons tests. Imported from immuneACCESS, the table was reduced by TCRdb to in-frame sequences with V and J called. These copies leave out some clones; in studies compared against another copy, an unresolved V gene accounts for under half, and the cause of the remainder is not known. That table furnishes V, J and clone size, whereas the DNA furnished D and trimming. The sample contains about 97,000 clones, roughly 90% of them found a single time. The ten largest account for 6.5% to 8% of the sample.

The germline V gene encodes CDR1 SGHTA and CDR2 FQGNSA. Taken from cysteine to phenylalanine, the CDR3 has 13 residues. The DNA shown is the 39-base CDR3, in frame from base 1. V drops 1 base and J drops 7 bases, leaving 10 bases in between. According to the study, the label for this sample's time point signals: baseline before first vaccination. Vaccinee samples were obtained from the UK trials COV001 and COV002, which included a single-blind randomized controlled phase 2/3 trial of AZD1222 (ChAdOx1 nCoV-19) in healthy adults. For TCRbeta chain sequencing, PBMC samples were collected from trial participants at day 0 and at day 28 after the second dose. The paper as a whole reports these results and caveats: A significant rise in spike-specific TCR breadth and depth was observed after two AZD1222 doses relative to day 0 and relative to MenACWY recipients. The 56-69-year group was small, and its depth increase did not reach significance, likely because of low power. Participants were mostly white British and included more females than males, and it was suggested by the authors that clonal diversity may have been underestimated. Vaccine-associated CD4 TCRs spanned the whole spike protein, with dominant responses in regions 160-218 and 743-854. Conclusions about previously exposed vaccinees are limited because only six or seven AZD1222 recipients were SARS-CoV-2 seropositive at baseline. Epitopes outside the regions mutated in the B.1.351 and B.1.1.7 variants were reportedly recognized by nearly half of the unique spike-specific TCRs. Because no day 14 peak-response samples were available, repertoires were characterized only after the peak T cell response.

This clone was seen a handful of times. Its antigen target is currently unknown. There are no base qualities to consult, and no much larger clone falls within one base. Sequenced here: peripheral blood, sampled on day 0 of AZD1222 vaccination. This TCR was sampled from an adult in good health. The chain links TRBV7-2 with TRBJ1-2, with the D gene not confidently named. The nucleotide sequence reads TGTGCCAGCAGCTTAGGGGCCGGGATTGGCTACACCTTC. This is translated as CASSLGAGIGYTF. With the portions outside the CDR3 filled from the reference TRBV7-2 and TRBJ1-2 genes, the complete variable region becomes GAGVSQSPSNKVTEKGKDVELRCDPISGHTALYWYRQSLGQGLEFLIYFQGNSAPDKSGLPSDRFSAERTGGSVSTLTIQRTQQEDSAVYLCASSLGAGIGYTFGSGTRLTVV.